This T cell receptor (beta chain) emerged from a study of a mutant IDH1 vaccine in newly diagnosed glioma. The wider study: Investigators started vaccination 4-6 weeks after radiotherapy alone, or with temozolomide cycles. The sex distribution of treated patients was 62.5% male and roughly 38% female, with a mean age of roughly 40 years. Study conclusions and caveats: Any relationship between pseudoprogression and changes in top peripheral T cell clonotypes seemed absent.

Sequencing used immunoSEQ multiplex PCR; TCRdb keeps in-frame clones, though not all of them. The sample includes roughly 120,000 clones, roughly 90% of them seen just once. Details on this clone: Antigen unknown.

Time point given: week 11, during vaccination. Alongside topical imiquimod, each dose of vaccine comprised 300 ug of mutant IDH1 20-mer peptide. The donors' diagnosis was new WHO grade 3 or 4 astrocytoma that was IDH1-mutant and ATRX-lost. V was pared by 3 bases and J by 9 bases, with 3 bases of the junction left unmatched. Germline V gives CDR1 SQVTM, CDR2 ANQGSEA. The CDR3 extends over 13 amino acids. This TCR derives from a woman in her 50s with glioma. The chain links TRBV29-1 to TRBJ2-1; 12 nucleotides align to TRBD2. The sample was PBMCs, taken from a glioma patient whose treatment included an IDH1 peptide vaccine. The DNA for the CDR3 is TGCAGCGTTGAGGGACTAGCGGGCCCTGAGCAGTTCTTC. Its translation: CSVEGLAGPEQFF.